These T cell receptor beta chains were read from a single sample in a study of T cell responses to AZD1222 COVID-19 vaccine. Clones were read by immunoSEQ multiplex PCR, and TCRdb kept only the in-frame ones, dropping some. The sample consists of some 95,000 clones, approximately 86% of them appearing once. Sequences were derived from peripheral blood, sampled on day 0 of AZD1222 vaccination. The receptors here all came from an adult in good health. Each CDR3 is given with its conserved first and last residue. D genes are given only for firm matches. For some rows the clone size is stated as once, few or many, or as a class when expanded; others skip it.

V	J	D	size	CDR3	DNA
TRBV30	TRBJ1-2	-	-	CAWCGSDNYGYTF	TGTGCCTGGTGTGGATCCGATAACTATGGCTACACCTTC
TRBV14	TRBJ2-7	-	once	CASSQPKQVTYEQYF	TGTGCCAGCAGCCAGCCTAAACAGGTGACCTACGAGCAGTACTTC
TRBV5-5	TRBJ2-7	TRBD1	-	CASSLATGGWYEQYF	TGTGCCAGCAGCTTGGCGACAGGGGGCTGGTACGAGCAGTACTTC
TRBV21-1	TRBJ1-5	-	-	CASSTPGQGYQPQHF	TGTGCCAGCAGCACTCCGGGACAGGGGTATCAGCCCCAGCATTTT
TRBV6-5	TRBJ2-7	TRBD1	-	CASSRDRVIVEQYF	TGTGCCAGCAGTAGGGACAGGGTGATCGTCGAGCAGTACTTC
TRBV5-1	TRBJ2-7	-	-	CASRASGGSYEQYF	TGCGCCAGCAGGGCCTCCGGGGGCTCCTACGAGCAGTACTTC
TRBV5-4	TRBJ1-1	-	-	CASSLGQVGEGAFF	TGTGCCAGCAGCTTGGGACAGGTGGGAGAGGGAGCTTTCTTT
TRBV30	TRBJ2-5	TRBD2	-	CAWTPGGALQETQYF	TGTGCCTGGACCCCGGGAGGGGCCCTCCAAGAGACCCAGTACTTC
TRBV5-6	TRBJ2-5	-	-	CASSLDTNQETQYF	TGTGCCAGCAGCTTAGACACCAACCAAGAGACCCAGTACTTC
TRBV6-4	TRBJ1-1	-	-	CASSEQLTDTEAFF	TGTGCCAGCAGTGAACAACTGACAGACACTGAAGCTTTCTTT